Listed here are 18 T cell receptor beta chains from one sample, sequenced in a study of identical twins. TCRdb reprocessed the 5' RACE reads with MiXCR, giving one entry per CDR3 protein. The sample has around 1.7 million distinct CDR3 sequences, less than 40% seen once. The sample consisted of cord blood. These receptors all stem from a newborn girl in good health.

This rearrangement joins TRBV29-1 to TRBJ2-7, with 9 bases lining up with TRBD1. The DNA end is more similar to TRBJ2-5, so the J call may be wrong. Germline CDR1 SQVTM, CDR2 ANQGSEA. The CDR3 consists of 16 residues. CDR3 nucleotides: TGCAGCGTTGCGAGACCTGGACAGGGGAGGGAAGAGACCCAGTACTTC. As protein: CSVARPGQGREETQYF.

The rearrangement links TRBV20-1 to TRBJ2-1; TRBD2 is a possible D gene (6 bases). The DNA end is more similar to TRBJ2-7, so the J call may be wrong. The CDR3 totals 15 residues. CDR1 is DFQATT, CDR2 SNEGSKA, per germline (reference sequence). This CDR3 reads CSARALGTPYNEQYF. In nucleotides, the CDR3 is TGCAGTGCTAGAGCCCTCGGGACTCCATACAATGAGCAGTACTTC.

The rearrangement joins TRBV18 to TRBJ2-7; 7 nucleotides align to TRBD1. Germline-derived CDR1 and CDR2 are KGHSH and LQKENI. Germline trimming cut 5 bases from V and 1 base from J; bases unmatched to any gene: 8. CDR3 size: 15 residues. The CDR3 sequence: CASSVGDSASYEQYF. The CDR3 nucleotides are TGTGCCAGCTCAGTCGGGGACAGTGCTTCCTACGAGCAGTACTTC.

The chain carries TRBV24-1 and TRBJ2-2; D gene ambiguous. CDR3 length: 14 residues. V shed 2 bases and J shed 6 bases, with 9 bases lying between them. CDR1 is KGHDR, CDR2 SFDVKD, per germline. This CDR3 reads CATSDWSVPGELFF. CDR3 in DNA: TGTGCCACCAGTGATTGGTCCGTTCCCGGGGAGCTGTTTTTT.

This clonotype was counted a single time. At one end the junction does not follow the germline gene, possibly because of a read error. V gene TRBV7-2 combines with J gene TRBJ2-3; unclear D gene. The length of the CDR3 is 14 residues. Per the germline V gene, CDR1 is SGHTA and CDR2 is FQGNSA. CDR3 amino acids: CASGLGLDTDTQYF. CDR3 DNA sequence: TGTGCCAGCGGCTTAGGTCTAGACACAGATACGCAGTATTTT.

Turning to this clonotype: An end of the junction does not agree with germline; a read error may underlie this. The V gene is TRBV20-1, the J gene TRBJ1-4; D unclear. CDR1 is DFQATT and CDR2 is SNEGSKA in the germline V gene (reference sequence). The CDR3 totals 12 residues. This CDR3 reads CSARGNFEKLFF. In DNA, the CDR3 is TGCAGTGCAAGAGGAAATTTTGAAAAACTGTTTTTT.

In this sample, this clonotype turned up a few times. The V call is TRBV2, the J call TRBJ2-5, with 7 positions matching TRBD1. There are 14 residues in the CDR3. Germline assignment: CDR1 SNHLY and CDR2 FYNNEI. V lost 4 bases, J lost 1 base, and 3 bases stayed unmatched. The CDR3 bases are TGTGCCAGCAGTGTCGGACAGGTCCAAGAGACCCAGTACTTC. Amino acids: CASSVGQVQETQYF.

J is TRBJ2-3 and V is TRBV12-5; D not resolved. Germline V CDR1 and CDR2: LGHNT, FRNRAP. Trimming removed 1 base at V and 7 bases at J, with 6 bases between. The CDR3 runs to 12 residues. CDR3 residues: CASGLGAYTQYF. CDR3 nucleotide sequence: TGTGCTAGTGGTTTGGGGGCTTATACGCAGTATTTT.

This clonotype has only a few counts. The CDR3 coding sequence is TGTGCCAGCAGCTTATTCCGATTGAACACCGGGGAGCTGTTTTTT. Its translation is CASSLFRLNTGELFF. This chain uses TRBV7-2 with TRBJ2-2; D uncertain. V was shortened by 2 bases and J by 1 base, with 8 bases between the two germline ends. This CDR3 has 15 amino acids. In germline, CDR1 is SGHTA, CDR2 FQGNSA.

The chain joins TRBV20-1 to TRBJ2-7; D not resolved. This CDR3 comprises 12 residues. In germline, CDR1 is DFQATT, CDR2 SNEGSKA (reference sequence). The V end was cut by 3 bases, the J end by 6 bases, with 12 bases between. CDR3 in DNA: TGCAGTGCTAGGGGCCCGCTTGGCGAGCAGTACTTC. Translated: CSARGPLGEQYF.

There are a few counts of this clonotype. This chain joins TRBV20-1 and TRBJ2-7; 8 nucleotides align to TRBD2. The CDR3 runs 15 residues. Germline CDR1 is DFQATT and CDR2 is SNEGSKA (reference sequence). Unmatched junction bases numbered 11, after V lost 6 bases and J lost 1 base. The CDR3 protein is CSATGTRAQSYEQYF. The CDR3 DNA reads as TGCAGTGCCACGGGGACTAGGGCCCAATCCTACGAGCAGTACTTC.

This clonotype was detected only a few times. The chain links TRBV7-2 to TRBJ2-5, with unresolved D. Germline-derived CDR1 and CDR2 are SGHTA and FQGNSA. This CDR3 comprises 13 residues. Trimming pared 6 bases from V and 4 bases from J, leaving 12 bases between. CDR3 loop: CASRLSWLETQYF. The DNA of the CDR3 is TGTGCCAGCAGACTTAGCTGGCTAGAGACCCAGTACTTC.

Only a few counts were recorded for this clonotype. The genes are TRBV7-2 and TRBJ2-7, with D possibly TRBD1 on 5 matching bases. The germline V gene has CDR1 SGHTA and CDR2 FQGNSA. V was trimmed by 3 bases and J by 3 bases, leaving 9 bases between them. The CDR3 has 13 amino acids. CDR3 residues: CASSFKGHYEQYF. CDR3 DNA: TGTGCCAGCAGCTTTAAAGGACACTACGAGCAGTACTTC.

This clonotype was seen at least ten times. Mismatch with germline at one junction end may stem from a read error. V and J are TRBV9 and TRBJ2-1, with no clear D. The CDR3 sequence is 14 residues long. CDR1 is SGDLS, CDR2 YYNGEE, per germline. The CDR3 loop reads CASSVEVRPNGQFF. The CDR3 coding sequence is TGTGCCAGCAGCGTAGAGGTCAGGCCCAATGGGCAGTTCTTC. The variable domain in full, with the rest retrieved from reference TRBV9 and TRBJ2-1, is DSGVTQTPKHLITATGQRVTLRCSPRSGDLSVYWYQQSLDQGLQFLIQYYNGEERAKGNILERFSAQQFPDLHSELNLSSLELGDSALYFCASSVEVRPNGQFFGPGTRLTVL.

The sample holds a few counts of this clonotype. The chain employs TRBV6-5 and TRBJ2-1; 9 bases agree with TRBD1. The length of the CDR3 is 14 residues. V lost 8 bases and J lost 4; bases outside the gene matches: 6. Germline V gene sequence: CDR1 MNHEY, CDR2 SVGAGI. CDR3 bases: TGTGCCAGCCGGTCGGACAGGGGTTACAATGAGCAGTTCTTC. As protein: CASRSDRGYNEQFF.

This chain joins TRBV28 and TRBJ2-7; perhaps TRBD1 as D (6 bases). The CDR3 is 14 residues long. V lost 6 bases and J lost 1, with 13 bases in between. CDR1 and CDR2 (germline): MDHEN, SYDVKM. The CDR3 here is CASRTPGTSYEQYF. The CDR3 DNA reads TGTGCCAGCAGAACCCCCGGGACATCCTACGAGCAGTACTTC.

The table lists this clonotype with a few counts. The V gene is TRBV6-4, the J gene TRBJ1-1; tentatively, D is TRBD1 (5 bases). Germline CDR1 and CDR2: MRHNA and SNTAGT. The CDR3 has 16 amino acids. Trimming took off 2 bases at V and 4 bases at J, with 17 bases between the two ends. CDR3 nucleotides: TGTGCCAGCAGTGACCACCTCGGGACTGATGTCACTGAAGCTTTCTTT. Amino acids: CASSDHLGTDVTEAFF.

The V call is TRBV24-1, the J call TRBJ2-7; possibly TRBD1 or TRBD2 for D (6 bases each). With 2 bases removed from V and 7 bases from J, the gap between germline ends came to 20 bases. The CDR3 spans 16 residues. Germline V gene data show CDR1 as KGHDR and CDR2 as SFDVKD. CDR3 amino acids: CATSDSVGGSYNEQYF. The DNA for the CDR3 is TGTGCCACCAGTGATTCGGTCGGGGGCTCCTACAATGAGCAGTACTTC.